A single sample gave rise to the 9 T cell receptor beta chains below, sequenced in a study of blood T cell repertoires in COVID-19. The protocol was immunoSEQ multiplex PCR, while the TCRdb copy is restricted to in-frame clones and leaves out a portion. The table has about 68,000 clones, under 85% seen once; the top ten hold roughly 9.8%. Sequences were obtained from peripheral blood. The receptor set was obtained from a woman between 50 and 59 years old with acute or convalescent COVID-19.

This chain links TRBV5-6 with TRBJ2-5, with 8 bases fitting TRBD2. After removal of 4 bases from V and 5 bases from J, the junction contained 1 base not matched to a gene. The CDR3 consists of 12 residues. Germline CDR1 reads SGHDT; CDR2 reads YYEEEE. In DNA, the CDR3 is TGTGCCAGCAGCCCTAGCGGGGAGACCCAGTACTTC. Translated, it gives CASSPSGETQYF. The full variable domain, rest sourced from reference TRBV5-6 and TRBJ2-5, is DAGVTQSPTHLIKTRGQQVTLRCSPKSGHDTVSWYQQALGQGPQFIFQYYEEEERQRGNFPDRFSGHQFPNYSSELNVNALLLGDSALYLCASSPSGETQYFGPGTRLLVL.

The chain links TRBV3-1 (or the pseudogene TRBV3-2) to TRBJ2-7; a possible D gene is TRBD1 (6 bases). The CDR3 sequence is 14 residues long. Germline V gene sequence: CDR1 LGHDT, CDR2 YNNKEL (reference sequence). V dropped 2 bases and J dropped 3 bases, with 11 bases sitting between them. CDR3 sequence reads: CASSQYEGVYEQYF. CDR3 nucleotide sequence: TGTGCCAGCAGCCAATATGAGGGGGTCTACGAGCAGTACTTC.

The genes are TRBV27 and TRBJ2-3; 7 bases line up with TRBD2. With 2 bases clipped from V and 3 bases from J, the junction kept 5 bases outside the gene matches. The CDR3 totals 15 residues. The germline CDR1 and CDR2 sequences are MNHEY and SMNVEV (reference sequence). The CDR3 protein is CASSLMGLTTDTQYF. CDR3 sequence (DNA): TGTGCCAGCAGTTTAATGGGACTAACGACAGATACGCAGTATTTT.

The CDR3 is CASSLGTSGHAYNEQFF. The CDR3 DNA is TGCGCCAGCAGCCTTGGGACTAGCGGACATGCCTACAATGAGCAGTTCTTC. The V call is TRBV4-1, the J call TRBJ2-1, with 11 bases fitting TRBD2. This CDR3 region has 17 residues. V was pared by 4 bases and J by 2 bases, with 7 bases of the junction left unmatched. The germline V gene has CDR1 MGHRA and CDR2 YSYEKL.

To note about this clone: The junction departs from the called germline gene at one end, perhaps through a read error. This rearrangement joins TRBV5-4 to TRBJ2-2, with 8 bases aligning to TRBD2. Looked up from germline, CDR1 is SGHNT and CDR2 is YYREEE (reference sequence). CDR3 length equals 15 residues. CDR3 sequence reads: CAIPTGREDHRGAVF. The DNA for the CDR3 is TGTGCCATCCCGACCGGGCGGGAGGATCACCGGGGAGCTGTTTTT.

The CDR3 loop is CATSDLTGPTNEKLFF. The CDR3 bases are TGTGCCACCAGTGATTTGACAGGCCCAACTAATGAAAAACTGTTTTTT. V gene TRBV24-1 combines with J gene TRBJ1-4; TRBD1 is a possible D gene (5 bases). The germline V gene has CDR1 KGHDR and CDR2 SFDVKD. The CDR3 consists of 16 residues. With 0 bases removed from V and 0 bases from J, the gap between germline ends came to 7 bases.

The CDR3 DNA sequence: TGTGCCAGCAGTTACTCGGACAAGAGCAATCAGCCCCAGCATTTT. It translates to CASSYSDKSNQPQHF. The V call is TRBV6-6, the J call TRBJ1-5, with a tentative D call TRBD1 (5 bases). The germline V and J ends were trimmed by 0 bases and 1 base, with 7 bases remaining between them. This CDR3 region has 15 residues. Germline CDR1 and CDR2: MNHNY and SVGAGI (reference sequence).

The V gene is TRBV7-2, the J gene TRBJ2-7; TRBD2 aligns across 12 bases. The germline V gene has CDR1 SGHTA and CDR2 FQGNSA. The CDR3 is 15 amino acids. Losses at the gene ends were 4 bases for V and 7 bases for J; bases not matched to a gene: 8. In DNA, the CDR3 is TGTGCCAGCAGCTCGCTAGCGGGAGGGCCTTGGGAGCAGTACTTC. Residues: CASSSLAGGPWEQYF.

The J gene is TRBJ2-7, the V gene TRBV15; no definite D call. This CDR3 region has 14 residues. The germline gives CDR1 LNHNV, CDR2 YYDKDF (reference sequence). Trimming shortened V by 0 bases and J by 4 bases, and 10 bases separated the two germline ends. The CDR3 here is CATSRDRTAYEQYF. The DNA for the CDR3 is TGTGCCACCAGCAGAGATCGAACTGCTTACGAGCAGTACTTC.